The 23 T cell receptor beta chains listed next were all sequenced from one sample in a study of beta chain features in type 1 diabetes (dated by TCRdb to about 2018). These receptors' targets are unknown. Preparation of the library involved the immunoSEQ multiplex PCR assay. All of the isolated RNA was reverse transcribed with the High Capacity cDNA Reverse Transcription Kit, so expressed TCRB transcripts were sequenced. In its TCRdb copy, this immuneACCESS table keeps in-frame sequences only and misses some clones. Where compared with another copy, unresolved V genes explain less than half of these, and the others have no known cause. The sample includes hundreds of thousands of clones, with around 16% observed a single time. Around 0.015% of the sample rests with the top ten. The full study reports these points: In all four CD4+ subsets, TCRB CDR3 length was moderately but significantly shorter in type 1 diabetes patients.

What was sequenced was naive CD4+ T cells from blood. What this sample's cell subset or site label stands for: true naive CD4+ T cells. The receptors come from a man between 18 and 35 years old with type 1 diabetes.

The chain has TRBV6-6 and TRBJ1-6, with 11 positions matching TRBD1. This CDR3 contains 14 residues. Per germline, CDR1 MNHNY and CDR2 SVGAGI (reference sequence). V shed 5 bases and J 10 bases; nucleotides not matched to a gene: 4. For the CDR3, the DNA is TGTGCCAGCAGTCACAGGGACAGGGGGTCACCCCTCCACTTT. Translating gives CASSHRDRGSPLHF.

This sequence joins TRBV11-2 and TRBJ2-5; a weak D match, TRBD2 (6 bases). CDR3 length: 14 residues. V shed 5 bases and J shed 2 bases, with 12 bases lying between them. Germline V gives CDR1 SGHAT, CDR2 FQNNGV. The CDR3 DNA sequence: TGTGCCAGCAGCCCGAGGGACTTGCAAGAGACCCAGTACTTC. Protein product: CASSPRDLQETQYF.

A few counts support this clone. The genes are TRBV7-2 and TRBJ2-7; 8 bases map to TRBD2. V shed 4 bases and J 8 bases; nucleotides not matched to a gene: 13. The CDR3 has 15 residues. Germline assignment: CDR1 SGHTA and CDR2 FQGNSA. DNA for the CDR3: TGTGCCAGCAGCTCCGGGGGGGCTCCCTCAGAGCAGCAGTACTTC. This encodes CASSSGGAPSEQQYF.

J is TRBJ1-2 and V is TRBV7-2; 11 bases map to TRBD1. This CDR3 region has 14 residues. From germline, CDR1 is SGHTA and CDR2 FQGNSA. Trimming took 5 bases from V and 4 from J; bases not matched to a gene: 3. CDR3 coding DNA: TGTGCCAGCAGCCCGGGGACAGGGGGCTATGGCTACACCTTC. Its protein product is CASSPGTGGYGYTF.

This clone occurred a few times. V gene TRBV6-5 combines with J gene TRBJ2-7; D gene uncertain. The germline V gene encodes CDR1 MNHEY and CDR2 SVGAGI. The V end was cut by 7 bases, the J end by 1 base, with 14 bases between. This CDR3 spans 14 amino acids. The chain's CDR3 is CASTARHYSYEQYF. The CDR3 DNA reads TGTGCCAGCACAGCTCGGCACTATTCCTACGAGCAGTACTTC.

The V gene is TRBV10-1, the J gene TRBJ2-1, with TRBD1 matching over 9 bases. The junction had 6 bases not matched to a gene; V was cut back by 8 bases and J by 7 bases. This CDR3 has 13 residues. Germline lookup yields CDR1 WNHNN and CDR2 SYGVQD (reference sequence). The CDR3 loop reads CASGGQGWNEQFF. CDR3 DNA sequence: TGCGCCAGCGGAGGACAGGGGTGGAATGAGCAGTTCTTC.

This clone was observed a few times. CDR3 DNA: TGTGCCAGCAGCAGGACAGTTCGCGAGCAGTACTTC. The encoded protein is CASSRTVREQYF. This chain links TRBV7-2 with TRBJ2-7; a weak D match, TRBD1 (6 bases). This CDR3 is 12 amino acids long. Germline V lookup: CDR1 SGHTA, CDR2 FQGNSA. Trimming cost V 5 bases and J 6 bases, with 11 bases left between them. Full variable domain (remainder filled in from reference TRBV7-2 and TRBJ2-7): GAGVSQSPSNKVTEKGKDVELRCDPISGHTALYWYRQSLGQGLEFLIYFQGNSAPDKSGLPSDRFSAERTGGSVSTLTIQRTQQEDSAVYLCASSRTVREQYFGPGTRLTVT.

The chain has TRBV7-6 and TRBJ2-7; possibly TRBD1 for D (6 bases). Germline CDR1 and CDR2: SGHVS and FNYEAQ. CDR3 length equals 14 residues. V was clipped by 5 bases and J by 2 bases, with 13 bases between them. CDR3 coding DNA: TGTGCCAGCAGCCCGAGACAGGTGCCCTACGAGCAGTACTTC. Protein product: CASSPRQVPYEQYF.

This clone turned up a few times. The chain combines TRBV7-9 with TRBJ2-7; 7 nucleotides align to TRBD1. V lost 5 bases and J lost 5; bases outside the gene matches: 9. Germline V gives CDR1 SEHNR, CDR2 FQNEAQ (reference sequence). The CDR3 has 14 amino acids. DNA for the CDR3: TGTGCCAGCAGCCCGTGGGCAGGGGGAGACGAGCAGTACTTC. As protein: CASSPWAGGDEQYF.

The chain carries TRBV19 and TRBJ1-2; the D is unclear. V lost 5 bases and J lost 6, with 13 bases in between. Germline values: CDR1 LNHDA, CDR2 SQIVND (reference sequence). The CDR3 runs to 13 residues. CDR3 protein: CASSVSGEHGYTF. The CDR3 coding sequence is TGTGCCAGTAGTGTTTCGGGAGAACATGGCTACACCTTC.

This chain joins TRBV7-2 and TRBJ2-1, with a weak D call TRBD2 (7 bases). The CDR3 extends over 15 amino acids. V was shortened by 5 bases and J by 8 bases, with 19 bases between the two germline ends. Germline CDR1 is SGHTA and CDR2 is FQGNSA. The CDR3 nucleotides read TGTGCCAGCAGCCCCCGGGACACGGGAGGACATGAGCAGTTCTTC. Encoded protein: CASSPRDTGGHEQFF.

This clone was detected a few times. The chain carries TRBV7-2 and TRBJ1-4; a possible D gene is TRBD1 (6 bases). The CDR3 covers 14 residues. Germline V gives CDR1 SGHTA, CDR2 FQGNSA. V was pared by 5 bases and J by 6 bases, with 13 bases between. CDR3 sequence (DNA): TGTGCCAGCAGCCCTGGACAGTGGGATGAAAAACTGTTTTTT. Protein product: CASSPGQWDEKLFF.

The chain links TRBV18 to TRBJ2-4, with a tentative D call TRBD2 (5 bases). The CDR3 is 20 residues long. In germline, CDR1 is KGHSH, CDR2 LQKENI. The V end lost 2 bases, the J end lost 0 bases, and 23 bases lay between the germline ends. The CDR3 DNA sequence: TGTGCCAGCTCACCAAAAGCAGGAGCGGAAGCTAAACTAGCCAAAAACATTCAGTACTTC. Amino acids: CASSPKAGAEAKLAKNIQYF.

This clone was seen more than once but under ten times. The V gene is TRBV30, the J gene TRBJ2-5; TRBD2 matches 15 bases. The CDR3 totals 16 residues. The germline V gene encodes CDR1 GTSNPN and CDR2 SVGIG (reference sequence). Trimming removed 3 bases from V and 4 bases from J; junction bases left unmatched: 6. CDR3 DNA sequence: TGTGCCTGGAGCCCCGGACTAGCGGGAGGGGGAGAGACCCAGTACTTC. This sequence encodes CAWSPGLAGGGETQYF.

This clone was detected only a few times. The chain employs TRBV7-6 and TRBJ2-1; 9 bases line up with TRBD2. The CDR3 covers 14 residues. Germline V CDR1 and CDR2: SGHVS, FNYEAQ. Trimming took 1 base from V and 8 from J; bases not matched to a gene: 3. CDR3 loop: CASSLGGGVDEQFF. The CDR3 DNA is TGTGCCAGCAGCTTAGGCGGGGGGGTCGATGAGCAGTTCTTC.

This clone has just a few counts. The J gene is TRBJ2-1, the V gene TRBV5-1; perhaps TRBD1 as D (6 bases). The V gene lost 4 bases and the J gene lost 8 bases, with 16 bases spanning the gap. The CDR3 covers 14 residues. The germline V gene has CDR1 SGHRS and CDR2 YFSETQ. In DNA, the CDR3 is TGCGCCAGCAGCAGGGACAACCCGAGCCATGAGCAGTTCTTC. This codes for CASSRDNPSHEQFF.

This clone was counted between two and nine times. This chain uses TRBV6-6 with TRBJ2-7; TRBD2 matches 10 bases. The CDR3 has 14 amino acids. From germline, CDR1 is MNHNY and CDR2 SVGAGI (reference sequence). J gave up 5 bases and V 8 bases, and 9 bases lay outside the gene matches. The CDR3 nucleotides read TGTGCCAGCCTCGGGGCTAGCGGGAGCCACGAGCAGTACTTC. The encoded protein is CASLGASGSHEQYF.

This clone appeared a few times. CDR3 loop: CASSIADIQGSSYNEQFF. In nucleotides, the CDR3 is TGTGCCAGTAGTATCGCCGACATACAGGGCAGCTCCTACAATGAGCAGTTCTTC. This chain joins TRBV19 and TRBJ2-1, with D possibly matching TRBD1 (6 bases). V shed 3 bases and J shed 0 bases, with 18 bases lying between them. Per germline, CDR1 LNHDA and CDR2 SQIVND (reference sequence). CDR3 size: 18 residues.

This rearrangement joins TRBV18 to TRBJ2-1; TRBD2 is a possible D gene (5 bases). CDR1 is KGHSH and CDR2 is LQKENI in the germline V gene. The CDR3 length is 15 residues. Trimming shortened V by 3 bases and J by 4 bases, and 13 bases separated the two germline ends. The CDR3, as DNA: TGTGCCAGCTCACCCGGAAGCGGAGATTACAATGAGCAGTTCTTC. Protein product: CASSPGSGDYNEQFF.

This clone appeared a few times. The chain links TRBV29-1 to TRBJ2-1; 8 nucleotides agree with TRBD1. V lost 3 bases and J lost 4; bases outside the gene matches: 5. From germline, CDR1 is SQVTM and CDR2 ANQGSEA. The CDR3 runs 14 residues. The CDR3 coding sequence is TGCAGCGTTGAGACAGGGGCAGGGTACAATGAGCAGTTCTTC. This sequence encodes CSVETGAGYNEQFF.

As for this clone: Additional DNA sequences in this sample encode the identical CDR3. This chain connects TRBV7-9 to TRBJ1-5, with D possibly being TRBD1 (5 bases). Trimming removed 7 bases at V and 2 bases at J, with 9 bases between. This CDR3 has 13 amino acids. Germline CDR1 is SEHNR and CDR2 is FQNEAQ (reference sequence). DNA of the CDR3: TGTGCCAGCACGGGGGGTGGCAATCAGCCCCAGCATTTT. Residues: CASTGGGNQPQHF.

The table lists this clone with a few counts. The chain joins TRBV11-2 to TRBJ2-2; 7 nucleotides agree with TRBD2. The CDR3 has 14 amino acids. The junction had 3 bases not matched to a gene; V was cut back by 3 bases and J by 5 bases. Germline V lookup: CDR1 SGHAT, CDR2 FQNNGV. The chain's CDR3 is CASSFRRGTGELFF. The CDR3 coding sequence is TGTGCCAGCAGCTTCAGGCGGGGGACCGGGGAGCTGTTTTTT.

The chain carries TRBV28 and TRBJ2-3; 9 nucleotides match TRBD2. V was clipped by 3 bases and J by 4 bases; unmatched bases: 11. Germline V gene sequence: CDR1 MDHEN, CDR2 SYDVKM. There are 17 residues in the CDR3. In DNA, the CDR3 is TGTGCCAGCAGTTTGGTCCTCCAAGGACTAGCGTCAGATACGCAGTATTTT. Its protein is CASSLVLQGLASDTQYF.